Below are 3 T cell receptor beta chains sequenced from a single sample in a study of cytotoxic CD8 clonotypes in ibrutinib-treated CLL. TCRdb keeps only in-frame clones here, not all; method: immunoSEQ multiplex PCR. The sample records 15,000 to 20,000 clones, approximately 61% being singletons. The sequencing here drew on PBMCs, taken after 12 months of ibrutinib treatment. The receptor source for this set is a human donor with chronic lymphocytic leukemia.

The V gene is TRBV5-1, the J gene TRBJ2-7; D gene ambiguous. CDR1 is SGHRS, CDR2 YFSETQ, per germline. The length of the CDR3 is 13 residues. The germline V and J ends were trimmed by 7 bases and 4 bases, with 15 bases remaining between them. CDR3 protein: CASHEGPSYEQYF. In DNA, the CDR3 is TGCGCCAGCCACGAAGGGCCTAGTTACGAGCAGTACTTC.

The rearrangement links TRBV5-1 to TRBJ1-1; D not certain. Trimming removed 4 bases from V and 2 bases from J, with 12 bases in between. Germline CDR1 and CDR2: SGHRS and YFSETQ. There are 14 residues in the CDR3. The CDR3 nucleotides are TGCGCCAGCAGCCCAAGCCCCGACAACACTGAAGCTTTCTTT. Its protein is CASSPSPDNTEAFF.

The chain links TRBV19 to TRBJ1-5, with D perhaps TRBD1 (6 bases). CDR1 is LNHDA, CDR2 SQIVND, per germline (reference sequence). V was pared by 5 bases and J by 1 base, with 12 bases between. The length of the CDR3 is 15 residues. Here the CDR3 DNA reads TGTGCCAGTAGTTGGGGGCAGAACAGCAATCAGCCCCAGCATTTT. Translated: CASSWGQNSNQPQHF.